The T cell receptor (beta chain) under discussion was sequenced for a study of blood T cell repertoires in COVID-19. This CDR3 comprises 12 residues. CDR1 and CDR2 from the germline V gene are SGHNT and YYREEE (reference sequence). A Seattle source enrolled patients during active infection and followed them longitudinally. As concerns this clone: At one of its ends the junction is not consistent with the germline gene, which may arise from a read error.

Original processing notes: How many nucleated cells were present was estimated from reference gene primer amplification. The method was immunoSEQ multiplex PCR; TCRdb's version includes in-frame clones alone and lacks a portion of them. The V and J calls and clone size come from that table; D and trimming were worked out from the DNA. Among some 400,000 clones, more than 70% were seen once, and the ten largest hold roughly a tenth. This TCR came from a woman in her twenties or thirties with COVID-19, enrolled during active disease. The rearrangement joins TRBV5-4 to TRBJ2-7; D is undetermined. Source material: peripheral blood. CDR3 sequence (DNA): TGTGCCAGCAGCTCAGACGGGTACGGGCAGTACTTC. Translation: CASSSDGYGQYF.